The 30 T cell receptor beta chains presented below share a single source sample, sequenced in a study of vaccination effects on CD4 cells after COVID-19. Profiling relied on immunoSEQ multiplex PCR, and the TCRdb table lists in-frame clones only, not all of them. The repertoire holds around 24,000 clones, with around 77% as singletons. Antigens of these TCRs are unknown. After expansion with viral peptide pools in the ViraFEST assay, antigen-specific CD4+ T cells were sequenced. Subsequent to a culture period of about ten days, CD4+ T cells were isolated. A positive SARS-CoV-2 PCR test fell between March and December 2020. The specimen comprised CD4+ T cells from PBMCs cultured with SARS-CoV-2 spike peptides, sampled before COVID-19 vaccination. These TCRs come from a human donor who had a prior SARS-CoV-2 infection.

The gene calls are TRBV4-2 and TRBJ2-3; 12 bases fit TRBD1. Per the germline V gene, CDR1 is LGHNA and CDR2 is YNFKEQ. The CDR3 totals 19 residues. V lost 4 bases, J lost 1 base, and 12 bases stayed unmatched. For the CDR3, the DNA is TGTGCCAGCAGCCCTACCGGGACAGGGGGCGTTGAAGGCACAGATACGCAGTATTTT. Translated: CASSPTGTGGVEGTDTQYF.

Only a few counts were recorded for this clone. In the same sample, other DNA sequences code for this CDR3. The chain joins TRBV7-2 to TRBJ2-5; D unresolved. V was pared by 1 base and J by 1 base, with 13 bases between. The CDR3 covers 16 residues. Germline loops: CDR1 SGHTA, CDR2 FQGNSA. CDR3: CASSLGSRSGQETQYF. Written as DNA, the CDR3 is TGTGCCAGCAGCTTAGGATCGCGATCAGGCCAAGAGACCCAGTACTTC.

This clone was picked up one time. The chain joins TRBV7-9 to TRBJ2-1, with a tentative D call TRBD2 (6 bases). Deletions cut 1 base from V and 0 bases from J, with 13 bases between. From germline, CDR1 is SEHNR and CDR2 FQNEAQ (reference sequence). The CDR3 is 17 residues long. CDR3 DNA sequence: TGTGCCAGCAGCTTAGGACGGGGACTTAGCTCCTACAATGAGCAGTTCTTC. The encoded protein is CASSLGRGLSSYNEQFF.

The chain is built from TRBV6-2 or TRBV6-3 and TRBJ2-6; either TRBD1 or TRBD2 may supply D (5 bases each). The CDR3 contains 16 residues. V was clipped by 2 bases and J by 0 bases, with 8 bases between them. CDR1 and CDR2 from the germline V gene are MNHEY and SVGEGT. The CDR3 loop is CASSYPRGSGANVLTF. DNA for the CDR3: TGTGCCAGCAGTTACCCGAGGGGCTCTGGGGCCAACGTCCTGACTTTC.

This chain uses TRBV11-2 with TRBJ2-1, with D possibly matching TRBD1 (5 bases). The V and J ends lost 5 bases and 15 bases respectively, with 17 bases between them. From germline, CDR1 is SGHAT and CDR2 FQNNGV. The CDR3 runs 12 residues. The CDR3 nucleotides are TGTGCCAGCAGCCCCGATGTAAGGGGCCTGTTCTTC. Translated: CASSPDVRGLFF.

The DNA for the CDR3 is TGTGCCAGCAGATTCTCCCGGACAGGCAATGAGCAGTTCTTC. The encoded protein is CASRFSRTGNEQFF. The chain couples TRBV6-5 to TRBJ2-1, with TRBD1 matching over 7 bases. V gave up 6 bases and J gave up 6 bases; unmatched junction bases: 8. Per germline, CDR1 MNHEY and CDR2 SVGAGI. CDR3 length: 14 residues.

This chain links TRBV2 with TRBJ2-7; D not certain. The V gene's germline CDR1 is SNHLY and CDR2 FYNNEI. The CDR3 contains 12 residues. V was shortened by 3 bases and J by 4 bases, with 7 bases between the two germline ends. CDR3 residues: CASSEGSYEQYF. In DNA, the CDR3 is TGTGCCAGCAGTGAGGGTTCTTACGAGCAGTACTTC.

This clone was picked up one time. The chain carries TRBV2 and TRBJ2-7; either TRBD1 or TRBD2 may fit D (5 bases each). Germline CDR1 SNHLY, CDR2 FYNNEI. This CDR3 is built from 14 residues. Trimming pared 7 bases from V and 0 bases from J, leaving 13 bases between. The CDR3 nucleotides read TGTGCCAGCACCCCGGGACCCGACTCCTACGAGCAGTACTTC. Protein product: CASTPGPDSYEQYF.

This chain joins TRBV10-3 and TRBJ2-3; TRBD1 aligns across 10 bases. Trimming took 5 bases from V and 6 from J; bases not matched to a gene: 11. The CDR3 is 16 amino acids. Germline-derived CDR1 and CDR2 are ENHRY and SYGVKD. CDR3 sequence: CAISLRQGAVGDTQYF. The DNA of the CDR3 is TGTGCCATCAGTCTAAGACAGGGGGCGGTTGGGGATACGCAGTATTTT.

The rearrangement joins TRBV25-1 to TRBJ1-2, with D maybe TRBD1 (5 bases). The V gene's germline CDR1 is MGHDK and CDR2 SYGVNS. V lost 7 bases and J lost 7, with 10 bases in between. The CDR3 spans 11 residues. The CDR3 sequence: CASILGVGYTF. The CDR3 coding sequence is TGTGCCAGCATCCTAGGGGTTGGCTACACCTTC.

The V and J genes are TRBV7-2 and TRBJ1-5, with D uncertain. Germline loops: CDR1 SGHTA, CDR2 FQGNSA. V was pared by 3 bases and J by 5 bases, with 8 bases between. CDR3 size: 13 residues. Here the CDR3 DNA reads TGTGCCAGCAGCTTTGGTTGGGATCAGCCCCAGCATTTT. It encodes CASSFGWDQPQHF.

This chain links TRBV28 with TRBJ2-1; D unclear. The CDR3 consists of 12 residues. V lost 8 bases and J 6 bases, leaving 11 bases between the germline ends. The germline V gene encodes CDR1 MDHEN and CDR2 SYDVKM. The CDR3 bases are TGTGCCAGCGAAGGTTCAAGCAATGAGCAGTTCTTC. Protein sequence: CASEGSSNEQFF.

J is TRBJ2-2 and V is TRBV4-3; 10 nucleotides line up with TRBD2. This CDR3 region has 16 residues. V was pared by 2 bases and J by 8 bases, with 8 bases of the junction left unmatched. Per the germline V gene, CDR1 is LGHNA and CDR2 is YSLEER. The CDR3 DNA reads as TGCGCCAGCAGCCAACTTCCGGGACTAGCGCGGGGGGAGCTGTTTTTT. Its translation: CASSQLPGLARGELFF.

CDR3 in DNA: TGTGCCACCAGCAGAGCTCCAGGGGGGGCGGTCGAGCAGTACTTC. Protein product: CATSRAPGGAVEQYF. The chain has TRBV15 and TRBJ2-7, with D perhaps assigned TRBD1 or TRBD2 (7 bases each). V was pared by 1 base and J by 6 bases, with 16 bases between. This CDR3 has 15 residues. Germline CDR1 is LNHNV and CDR2 is YYDKDF (reference sequence).

Only a few counts were recorded for this clone. The V call is TRBV18, the J call TRBJ1-1; D remains unclear. CDR3 length: 14 residues. V shed 4 bases and J shed 1 base, with 10 bases lying between them. Germline-derived CDR1 and CDR2 are KGHSH and LQKENI. CDR3 sequence: CASSLSDGNTEAFF. CDR3 nucleotide sequence: TGTGCCAGCTCACTCTCAGACGGGAACACTGAAGCTTTCTTT.

This chain connects TRBV6-2 or TRBV6-3 to TRBJ1-1; D not certain. This CDR3 region has 12 residues. Germline CDR1 reads MNHEY; CDR2 reads SVGEGT. Trimming pared 6 bases from V and 1 base from J, leaving 6 bases between. The CDR3 protein is CASSAGNTEAFF. The CDR3 bases are TGTGCCAGCAGCGCAGGGAACACTGAAGCTTTCTTT.

The chain couples TRBV27 to TRBJ2-1, with D possibly matching TRBD2 (6 bases). Germline V lookup: CDR1 MNHEY, CDR2 SMNVEV (reference sequence). Between the trimmed V and J ends, which lost 6 bases and 4 bases, there was a span of 16 bases. The CDR3 is 15 amino acids. CDR3 region: CASRKPGGRYNEQFF. The CDR3 DNA sequence: TGTGCCAGCAGAAAACCCGGGGGACGGTACAATGAGCAGTTCTTC.

J is TRBJ2-7 and V is TRBV5-1, with D possibly TRBD1 on 5 matching bases. The CDR3 contains 13 residues. Germline-derived CDR1 and CDR2 are SGHRS and YFSETQ. V shed 2 bases and J shed 3 bases, with 9 bases lying between them. CDR3 nucleotide sequence: TGCGCCAGCAGCTTAGGACAAGTCTACGAGCAGTACTTC. It translates to CASSLGQVYEQYF.

This clone was detected only once. V is TRBV6-6 and J is TRBJ1-6; D possibly corresponds to TRBD1 (6 bases). This CDR3 has 16 residues. The germline gives CDR1 MNHNY, CDR2 SVGAGI (reference sequence). V lost 6 bases to trimming and J lost 3 bases, with 15 bases between them. The CDR3 nucleotides are TGTGCCAGCAGGGACGACAGGATAATCTATAATTCACCCCTCCACTTT. Protein product: CASRDDRIIYNSPLHF.

This rearrangement joins TRBV5-1 to TRBJ1-4, with a possible D match to TRBD1 (6 bases). This CDR3 region has 15 residues. Germline lookup yields CDR1 SGHRS and CDR2 YFSETQ. Trimming left V 3 bases short and J 6 bases short, with 15 bases between. The CDR3 sequence is CASSSGQLYDEKLFF. The CDR3 nucleotides read TGCGCCAGCAGCTCGGGACAATTATATGATGAAAAACTGTTTTTT.

The chain uses TRBV2 and TRBJ2-1; the D gene is possibly TRBD1 (5 bases). Looked up from germline, CDR1 is SNHLY and CDR2 is FYNNEI. There are 11 residues in the CDR3. With 5 bases removed from V and 14 bases from J, the gap between germline ends came to 13 bases. The CDR3 sequence is CASSNQGFKFF. The DNA of the CDR3 is TGTGCCAGCAGTAACCAGGGATTTAAGTTCTTC.

The J gene is TRBJ2-1, the V gene TRBV7-3; 10 bases agree with TRBD2. Germline V lookup: CDR1 SGHTA, CDR2 FQGTGA. This CDR3 contains 15 residues. V shed 1 base, J shed 8 bases, and the junction held 5 bases outside the gene matches. The CDR3 protein is CASSLRASGSYEQFF. DNA of the CDR3: TGTGCCAGCAGCTTAAGGGCTAGCGGGAGTTATGAGCAGTTCTTC.

The CDR3 nucleotides are TGCGCCAGCAGCTTCACCTTACAAACCGGGGAGCTGTTTTTT. Protein: CASSFTLQTGELFF. The J gene is TRBJ2-2, the V gene TRBV5-1; D call uncertain. Germline loops: CDR1 SGHRS, CDR2 YFSETQ. This CDR3 region has 14 residues. V dropped 2 bases and J dropped 5 bases, with 10 bases sitting between them.

J is TRBJ2-2 and V is TRBV15; 7 bases are shared with TRBD1. The germline V gene has CDR1 LNHNV and CDR2 YYDKDF (reference sequence). The junction had 7 bases not matched to a gene; V was cut back by 5 bases and J by 4 bases. This CDR3 has 15 residues. CDR3 sequence: CATSYRTGGTGELFF. CDR3 nucleotide sequence: TGTGCCACCAGCTACCGGACAGGTGGCACCGGGGAGCTGTTTTTT.

V gene TRBV18 combines with J gene TRBJ1-2; 9 positions match TRBD1. V lost 3 bases and J lost 7; bases outside the gene matches: 9. The CDR3 sequence is 15 residues long. Per the germline V gene, CDR1 is KGHSH and CDR2 is LQKENI. CDR3: CASSPGQGYSGGYTF. As DNA, the CDR3 is TGTGCCAGCTCACCTGGACAGGGGTATTCTGGTGGCTACACCTTC.

The rearrangement links TRBV18 to TRBJ1-1; D may be TRBD1 (5 bases). The V end lost 5 bases, the J end lost 0 bases, and 10 bases lay between the germline ends. Per the germline V gene, CDR1 is KGHSH and CDR2 is LQKENI. The CDR3 has 14 residues. The CDR3 loop is CASSNTGMNTEAFF. Here the CDR3 DNA reads TGTGCCAGCTCAAACACAGGTATGAACACTGAAGCTTTCTTT.

The chain carries TRBV19 and TRBJ2-7; TRBD2 might be the D (7 bases). Germline CDR1 is LNHDA and CDR2 is SQIVND (reference sequence). The CDR3 covers 15 residues. V shed 5 bases and J shed 5 bases, with 19 bases lying between them. The CDR3 coding sequence is TGTGCCAGTAGTGCTCTAGCGGCAGGGGATGACGAGCAGTACTTC. It yields the protein CASSALAAGDDEQYF.

The gene calls are TRBV13 and TRBJ1-3, with a weak D call TRBD1 (5 bases). V lost 4 bases, J lost 0 bases, and 22 bases lay in between. The CDR3 has 19 amino acids. Germline loops: CDR1 PRHDT, CDR2 FYEKMQ (reference sequence). The CDR3 nucleotides read TGTGCCAGCAGCTACCGTGGGTCGACAGTCGCTAGCTCTGGAAACACCATATATTTT. Amino acid sequence: CASSYRGSTVASSGNTIYF.

This rearrangement joins TRBV28 to TRBJ1-5; D remains unclear. Trimming removed 1 base from V and 5 bases from J, with 6 bases in between. This CDR3 has 13 residues. The germline CDR1 and CDR2 sequences are MDHEN and SYDVKM. The CDR3 is CASSLSDYQPQHF. CDR3 sequence (DNA): TGTGCCAGCAGTTTATCCGACTATCAGCCCCAGCATTTT.

V usage is TRBV9 and J usage is TRBJ1-2; 8 bases map to TRBD1. V trimming: 0 bases; J trimming: 7 bases; junction bases outside the gene matches: 5. This CDR3 spans 14 amino acids. Germline lookup yields CDR1 SGDLS and CDR2 YYNGEE. The CDR3 region is CASSVGGQGLGYTF. CDR3 DNA: TGTGCCAGCAGCGTAGGCGGACAGGGTCTTGGCTACACCTTC.